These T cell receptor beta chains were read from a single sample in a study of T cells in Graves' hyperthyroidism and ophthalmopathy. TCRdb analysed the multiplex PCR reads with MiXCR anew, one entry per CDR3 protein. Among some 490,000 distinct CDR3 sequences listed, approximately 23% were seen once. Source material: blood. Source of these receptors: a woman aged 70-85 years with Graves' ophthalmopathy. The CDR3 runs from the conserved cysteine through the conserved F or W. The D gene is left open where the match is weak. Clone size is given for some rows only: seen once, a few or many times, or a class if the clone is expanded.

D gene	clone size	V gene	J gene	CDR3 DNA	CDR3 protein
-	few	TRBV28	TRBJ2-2	TGTGCCAGCCCCAGTCACACCGGGGAGCTGTTTTTT	CASPSHTGELFF
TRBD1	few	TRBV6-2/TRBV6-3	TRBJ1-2	TGTGCCAGCCGGGGCCGACAGGGTAACTATGGCTACACCTTC	CASRGRQGNYGYTF
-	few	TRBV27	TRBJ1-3	TGTGCCAGCAGTTTAGGACCTATTCCCTTCCCCATATATTTT	CASSLGPIPFPIYF
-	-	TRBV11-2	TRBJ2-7	TGTGCCAGCAGGATCGGGGGCGAGCAGTACTTC	CASRIGGEQYF
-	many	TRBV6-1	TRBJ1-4	TGTGCCAGCAGTGAAGGGTACAGGGAATCTGGAAAACTGTTTTTT	CASSEGYRESGKLFF
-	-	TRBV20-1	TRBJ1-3	TGCAGTGCCAAGGGGGTCGGAAACACCATATATTTT	CSAKGVGNTIYF
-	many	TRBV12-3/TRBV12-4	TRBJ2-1	TGTGCCAGCAGCCAACAGGGCTCCTACAATGAGCAGTTCTTC	CASSQQGSYNEQFF
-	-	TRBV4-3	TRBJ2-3	TGCGCCAGCAGCCAAGTCTCTGCTAGTCGCACAGATACGCAGTATTTT	CASSQVSASRTDTQYF
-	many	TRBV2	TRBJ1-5	TGTGCCAGCAGTGCGGTAAATAGCAATCAGCCCCAGCATTTT	CASSAVNSNQPQHF
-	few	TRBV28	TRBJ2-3	TGTGCCAGCAGTCCCCCCCCCAGGGGTAGAGGAGGAGATACGCAGTATTTT	CASSPPPRGRGGDTQYF
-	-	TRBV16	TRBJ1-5	TGTGCCAGCAGCCAATGGGCAGGGAATAATCAGCCCCAGCATTTT	CASSQWAGNNQPQHF
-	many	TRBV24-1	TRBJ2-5	TGTGCCACCAGTGCCACTGGGTCCGGGGAGACCCAGTACTTC	CATSATGSGETQYF
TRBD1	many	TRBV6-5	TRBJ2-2	TGTGCCAGCAGTTACGCGTCAGGGGGCTCCACCGGGGAGCTGTTTTTT	CASSYASGGSTGELFF
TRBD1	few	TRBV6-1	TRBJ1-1	TGTGCCAGCAAGATGGCAGGGGGCACTGAAGCTTTCTTT	CASKMAGGTEAFF
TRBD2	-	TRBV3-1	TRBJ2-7	TGTGCCAGCAGCCAAGATCTGGTGGTGGCGGGAGTCTACGAGCAGTACTTC	CASSQDLVVAGVYEQYF
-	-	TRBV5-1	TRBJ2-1	TGCGCCAGCAGCTTGGGCCCGGAGTCGAATGAGCAGTTCTTC	CASSLGPESNEQFF
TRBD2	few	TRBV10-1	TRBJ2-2	TGCGCCAGCAGTGACCGGACTAGCGGCACCGGGGAGCTGTTTTTT	CASSDRTSGTGELFF
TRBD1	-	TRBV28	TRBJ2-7	TGTGCCAGCTCAACCGGGACAGGGACGGGCTACGAGCAGTACTTC	CASSTGTGTGYEQYF
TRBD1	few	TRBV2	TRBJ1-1	TGTGCCAGCAGTCCTCAGACAGGGGGGATGAACACTGAAGCTTTCTTT	CASSPQTGGMNTEAFF
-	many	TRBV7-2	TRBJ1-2	TGTGCCAGCAGTTTAGCGGGGAGCTATGGCTACACCTTC	CASSLAGSYGYTF
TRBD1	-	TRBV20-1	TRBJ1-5	TGCAGTGCTCGGAACCCGGGACAGGGGGCCCATAGCAATCAGCCCCAGCATTTT	CSARNPGQGAHSNQPQHF
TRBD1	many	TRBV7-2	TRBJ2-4	TGTGCCAGCAGCCCCAGGACAGGGGGCACAAACATTCAGTACTTC	CASSPRTGGTNIQYF
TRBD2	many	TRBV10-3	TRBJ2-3	TGTGCCACCGCTAGCGGGAGTTGGTCAGATACGCAGTATTTT	CATASGSWSDTQYF
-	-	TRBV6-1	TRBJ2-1	TGTGCCAGCAACCTTCAAAGGGGGAATGAGCAGTTCTTC	CASNLQRGNEQFF
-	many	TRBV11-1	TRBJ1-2	TGTGCCAGCAGCCTTGACCAGGGCCACGGCTACACCTTC	CASSLDQGHGYTF
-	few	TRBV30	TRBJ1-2	TGTGCCTGGAAACGGCTCCAGGGGCTTTTATCGGGCTACACCTTC	CAWKRLQGLLSGYTF
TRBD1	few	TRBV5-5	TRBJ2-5	TGTGCCAGCAGCAGCCAGGGGGTTCGGGAGACCCAGTACTTC	CASSSQGVRETQYF
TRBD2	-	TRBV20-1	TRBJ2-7	TGCAGTGCTATGGGGACTAGCGGGAGGTGGGAGCAGTACTTC	CSAMGTSGRWEQYF
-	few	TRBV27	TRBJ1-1	TGTGCCAGCAGTGACAGGTACGCTACGATGAACACTGAAGCTTTCTTT	CASSDRYATMNTEAFF
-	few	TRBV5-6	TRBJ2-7	TGTGCCAGCAGCTTGAACGAAGTCTATCCATGGGAGCAGTACTTC	CASSLNEVYPWEQYF
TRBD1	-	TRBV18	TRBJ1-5	TGTGCCAGCTCATCCTCACAGGGGGCCAGGGGCAATCAGCCCCAGCATTTT	CASSSSQGARGNQPQHF